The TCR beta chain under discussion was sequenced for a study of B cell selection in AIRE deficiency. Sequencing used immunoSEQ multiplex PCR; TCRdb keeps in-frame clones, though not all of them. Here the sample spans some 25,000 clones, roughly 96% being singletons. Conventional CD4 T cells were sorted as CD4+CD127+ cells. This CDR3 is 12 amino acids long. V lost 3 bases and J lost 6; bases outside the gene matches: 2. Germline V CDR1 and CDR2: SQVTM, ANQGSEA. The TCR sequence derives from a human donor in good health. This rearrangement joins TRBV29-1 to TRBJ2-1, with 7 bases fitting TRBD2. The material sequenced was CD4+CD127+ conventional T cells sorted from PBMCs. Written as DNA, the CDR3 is TGCAGCGTTGACCGCGGGGGCAATGAGCAGTTCTTC. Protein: CSVDRGGNEQFF.